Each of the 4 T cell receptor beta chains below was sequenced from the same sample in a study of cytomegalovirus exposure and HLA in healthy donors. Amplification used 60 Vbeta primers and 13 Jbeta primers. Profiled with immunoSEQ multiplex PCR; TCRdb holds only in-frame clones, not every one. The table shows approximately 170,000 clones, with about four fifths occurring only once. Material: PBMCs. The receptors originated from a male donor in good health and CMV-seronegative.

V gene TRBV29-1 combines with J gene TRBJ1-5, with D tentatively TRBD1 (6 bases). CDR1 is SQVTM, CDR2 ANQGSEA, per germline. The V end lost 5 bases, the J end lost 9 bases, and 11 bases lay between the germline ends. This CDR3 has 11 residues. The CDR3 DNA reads TGCAGCGTTTGGACAGAAGGGCCCCAGCATTTT. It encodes CSVWTEGPQHF.

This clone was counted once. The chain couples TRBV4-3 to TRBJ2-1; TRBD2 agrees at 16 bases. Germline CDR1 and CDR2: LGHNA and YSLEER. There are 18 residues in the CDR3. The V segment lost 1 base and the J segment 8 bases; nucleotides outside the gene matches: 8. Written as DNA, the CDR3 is TGCGCCAGCAGCCAAGGGGGACTAGCGGGGGGGCCCTATTATGAGCAGTTCTTC. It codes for CASSQGGLAGGPYYEQFF.

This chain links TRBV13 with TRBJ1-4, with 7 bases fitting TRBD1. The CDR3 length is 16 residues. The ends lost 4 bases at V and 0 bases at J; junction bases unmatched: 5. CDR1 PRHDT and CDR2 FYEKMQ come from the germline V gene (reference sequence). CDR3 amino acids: CASSSGQAATNEKLFF. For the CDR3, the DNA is TGTGCCAGCAGCTCCGGACAGGCCGCAACTAATGAAAAACTGTTTTTT.

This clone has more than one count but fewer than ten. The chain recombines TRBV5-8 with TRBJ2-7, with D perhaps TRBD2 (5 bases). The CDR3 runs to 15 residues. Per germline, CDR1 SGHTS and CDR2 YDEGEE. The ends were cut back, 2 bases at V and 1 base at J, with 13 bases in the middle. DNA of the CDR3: TGTGCCAGCAGCTTTTCTGTAGCGAGATCCTACGAGCAGTACTTC. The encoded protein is CASSFSVARSYEQYF.